Presented here are 5 T cell receptor beta chains from one specimen sequenced in a study of shared clonotypes between healthy human individuals. Measured with immunoSEQ multiplex PCR; TCRdb has only the in-frame clones, and not every one. The sample shows approximately 1.5 million clones, around 98% of them seen only once. Sequenced sample: naive CD4+ T cells sorted from blood. Sample subset: CD45RA+ positively selected. The source is a man aged 30 to 39 in good health.

As DNA, the CDR3 is TGTGCCAGCAGCTCGCCCCACTACGAGCAGTACTTC. This codes for CASSSPHYEQYF. The chain has TRBV5-5 and TRBJ2-7, with D unclear. The CDR3 length is 12 residues. Between the trimmed V and J ends, which lost 3 bases and 3 bases, there was a span of 7 bases. Germline CDR1 SGHKS, CDR2 YYEKEE (reference sequence).

V is TRBV7-8 and J is TRBJ2-1; D unresolved. CDR3 length equals 12 residues. V was pared by 2 bases and J by 9 bases, with 8 bases between. Germline V lookup: CDR1 SGHVS, CDR2 FQNEAQ. CDR3 nucleotide sequence: TGTGCCAGCAGCTTATCAGGCGGTGAGCAGTTCTTC. It encodes CASSLSGGEQFF.

The V gene is TRBV6-6, the J gene TRBJ2-7; D gene unclear. CDR1 and CDR2 from the germline V gene are MNHNY and SVGAGI (reference sequence). The CDR3 contains 15 residues. The V and J ends lost 8 bases and 0 bases respectively, with 17 bases between them. CDR3 amino acids: CASVPKGSSSYEQYF. The CDR3 coding sequence is TGTGCCAGCGTCCCGAAGGGATCTAGCTCCTACGAGCAGTACTTC.

This chain joins TRBV5-1 and TRBJ2-5; D possibly matches TRBD1 or TRBD2 (6 bases each). This CDR3 comprises 15 residues. The V gene lost 5 bases and the J gene lost 3 bases, with 17 bases spanning the gap. Germline lookup yields CDR1 SGHRS and CDR2 YFSETQ. CDR3 protein: CASSIGGFFKETQYF. The CDR3 DNA follows: TGCGCCAGCAGTATAGGGGGGTTCTTTAAAGAGACCCAGTACTTC.

Concerning this clone: The junction shows a germline mismatch at one end, possibly a read error. This sequence joins TRBV19 and TRBJ2-7, with D possibly being TRBD2 (5 bases). This CDR3 has 14 amino acids. CDR1 is LNHDA and CDR2 is SQIVND in the germline V gene (reference sequence). CDR3 in DNA: TGTGCCAGCAGTACCGTGACGGGAAACTACGAGCAGTACTTC. Its translation: CASSTVTGNYEQYF.